The source of this T cell receptor (beta chain) is a study of cytomegalovirus exposure and HLA in healthy donors. 13 Jbeta primers and 60 Vbeta primers were used for the PCR. Produced via immunoSEQ multiplex PCR; TCRdb's table is partial and in-frame only. Altogether over 120,000 clones are present, roughly 76% being singletons, with the ten largest covering roughly 2.8%. The germline V gene encodes CDR1 MNHNS and CDR2 SASEGT. The V gene lost 2 bases and the J gene lost 6 bases, with 14 bases spanning the gap. The CDR3 runs 14 residues. Broader study findings: Presence/absence analyses treated sequencing depth as roughly uniform across donors. Further analysis was carried out later, and it showed several of the most significant clusters appearing linked to common viral pathogens. In an earlier analysis, most TCR beta V segments were productive about 87% or about 30% of the time. TCR beta V- and J-gene trimming, according to a later analysis, was linked to a missense DCLRE1C variant.

Remarks on this clone: What it binds is not known.

The V call is TRBV6-1, the J call TRBJ2-7; maybe TRBD1 (6 bases). Sequencing was done on a sample of PBMCs. The receptor was derived from a woman aged 30 to 39 in good health and CMV-seronegative. CDR3 residues: CASSEFWAGVEQYF. The CDR3 bases are TGTGCCAGCAGTGAATTTTGGGCAGGGGTCGAGCAGTACTTC.